Below, 15 T cell receptor beta chains from the same sample are listed, as sequenced in a study of T cell repertoires in cytomegalovirus infection. No antigen has been assigned to these receptors. One entry per CDR3 protein results from TCRdb running MiXCR on the reads. The table has tens of thousands of distinct CDR3 sequences, under 30% seen once. Source: CD8+ T cells from cultured PBMCs, taken from culture after CMV antigen stimulation. These receptor sequences come from a human donor in good health (CMV status not recorded). Some clones in this sample may be carry-over from other donors' samples.

The sample holds many counts of this clonotype. CDR3 sequence reads: CSARGSGGQYNEQFF. The CDR3 DNA reads TGCAGTGCTAGAGGTAGCGGGGGACAATACAATGAGCAGTTCTTC. The rearrangement joins TRBV20-1 to TRBJ2-1; 9 nucleotides match TRBD2. Germline lookup yields CDR1 DFQATT and CDR2 SNEGSKA (reference sequence). V shed 1 base and J 4 bases; nucleotides not matched to a gene: 5. This CDR3 has 15 residues.

The chain uses TRBV27 and TRBJ2-1; D may be TRBD1 or TRBD2 (7 bases each). The CDR3 has 15 amino acids. Between the trimmed V and J ends, which lost 6 bases and 2 bases, there was a span of 14 bases. Germline-derived CDR1 and CDR2 are MNHEY and SMNVEV (reference sequence). The CDR3 reads CASSHRGGTYNEQFF. DNA of the CDR3: TGTGCCAGCAGCCACAGGGGAGGGACCTACAATGAGCAGTTCTTC.

The CDR3 loop is CATTGVPGTGELFF. CDR3 DNA sequence: TGTGCCACGACCGGGGTACCTGGCACCGGGGAGCTGTTTTTT. This chain links TRBV30 with TRBJ2-2, with TRBD2 as a possible D gene (5 bases). CDR3 length: 14 residues. Trimming removed 8 bases at V and 4 bases at J, with 17 bases between. Germline CDR1 is GTSNPN and CDR2 is SVGIG (reference sequence).

This clonotype occurred a few times. V and J are TRBV4-1 and TRBJ2-3, with D perhaps matching TRBD2 (6 bases). Germline CDR1 reads MGHRA; CDR2 reads YSYEKL. The V gene lost 0 bases and the J gene lost 2 bases, with 15 bases spanning the gap. The CDR3 has 17 residues. The CDR3 nucleotides are TGCGCCAGCAGCCAAGATGGCGGGGTGGAAGACACAGATACGCAGTATTTT. Its protein is CASSQDGGVEDTDTQYF.

V and J are TRBV19 and TRBJ1-4, with 7 bases identical to TRBD1. V lost 6 bases to trimming and J lost 1 base; unmatched junction nucleotides: 14. CDR1 and CDR2 from the germline V gene are LNHDA and SQIVND (reference sequence). CDR3 length: 18 amino acids. The CDR3: CASSSVYRDSGTNEKLFF. CDR3 DNA: TGTGCCAGTAGCAGCGTATACCGGGACAGTGGAACTAATGAAAAACTGTTTTTT.

This clonotype appeared a few times. The chain recombines TRBV28 with TRBJ1-5; D perhaps matches TRBD1 (5 bases). V dropped 5 bases and J dropped 2 bases, with 22 bases sitting between them. The CDR3 is 18 amino acids. Germline CDR1 and CDR2: MDHEN and SYDVKM. The CDR3 coding sequence is TGTGCCAGCAGTCCACTTTGGGGCAGCTATGATGGCAATCAGCCCCAGCATTTT. It yields the protein CASSPLWGSYDGNQPQHF. The whole variable domain, filled in from reference TRBV28 and TRBJ1-5, reads DVKVTQSSRYLVKRTGEKVFLECVQDMDHENMFWYRQDPGLGLRLIYFSYDVKMKEKGDIPEGYSVSREKKERFSLILESASTNQTSMYLCASSPLWGSYDGNQPQHFGDGTRLSIL.

The chain combines TRBV24-1 with TRBJ1-2; TRBD1 matches at 7 bases. The CDR3 is 13 residues long. V trimming: 3 bases; J trimming: 7 bases; junction bases outside the gene matches: 4. Germline assignment: CDR1 KGHDR and CDR2 SFDVKD. The CDR3 sequence is CATSDLDRAGYTF. DNA for the CDR3: TGTGCCACCAGTGATCTTGACAGGGCTGGCTACACCTTC.

The chain employs TRBV27 and TRBJ2-7; D unresolved. From germline, CDR1 is MNHEY and CDR2 SMNVEV (reference sequence). The CDR3 is 13 amino acids. The V end was cut by 3 bases, the J end by 2 bases, with 8 bases between. The DNA of the CDR3 is TGTGCCAGCAGTTTGTTAGGAACCTACGAGCAGTACTTC. It codes for CASSLLGTYEQYF.

The chain uses TRBV7-6 and TRBJ2-7; D tentatively reads TRBD1 or TRBD2 (5 bases each). Trimming shortened V by 5 bases and J by 0 bases, and 14 bases separated the two germline ends. The germline gives CDR1 SGHVS, CDR2 FNYEAQ. The CDR3 contains 15 residues. The CDR3 nucleotides read TGTGCCAGCAGCCCCGGGCCAGGGAGCTCCTACGAGCAGTACTTC. Its translation: CASSPGPGSSYEQYF.

This clonotype was picked up one time. One end of the junction does not line up with germline, which may come from a read error. The chain couples TRBV5-3 to TRBJ1-3; 7 bases agree with TRBD1. TRBV5-3 is placed among ORFs of uncertain function. This CDR3 comprises 14 residues. CDR3 sequence reads: CASSLLQGRHSIYF. The DNA of the CDR3 is TGTGCCAGCAGCTTGTTACAGGGGAGACACTCCATATATTTT.

This clonotype was found a few times. This sequence joins TRBV7-2 and TRBJ2-3, with 7 bases aligning to TRBD1. Germline assignment: CDR1 SGHTA and CDR2 FQGNSA. Germline trimming cut 3 bases from V and 1 base from J; bases unmatched to any gene: 13. CDR3 length equals 18 residues. The chain's CDR3 is CASSFQGQPVLRTDTQYF. DNA of the CDR3: TGTGCCAGCAGCTTTCAGGGACAGCCCGTCCTGCGCACAGATACGCAGTATTTT. The complete variable domain, with remaining parts taken from reference TRBV7-2 and TRBJ2-3, reads GAGVSQSPSNKVTEKGKDVELRCDPISGHTALYWYRQSLGQGLEFLIYFQGNSAPDKSGLPSDRFSAERTGGSVSTLTIQRTQQEDSAVYLCASSFQGQPVLRTDTQYFGPGTRLTVL.

A few counts support this clonotype. This chain uses TRBV20-1 with TRBJ1-5; D possibly corresponds to TRBD1 (5 bases). V was clipped by 3 bases and J by 3 bases, with 27 bases between them. Germline CDR1 reads DFQATT; CDR2 reads SNEGSKA (reference sequence). The CDR3 has 19 amino acids. CDR3 sequence (DNA): TGCAGTGCTAGGGCCTTCGGGGCCTTCGGTAGGGGAACCAATCAGCCCCAGCATTTT. This encodes CSARAFGAFGRGTNQPQHF.

Only a few counts were recorded for this clonotype. The chain recombines TRBV10-3 with TRBJ1-2; no firm D call. The CDR3 is 16 residues long. Trimming cost V 3 bases and J 5 bases, with 19 bases left between them. The germline CDR1 and CDR2 sequences are ENHRY and SYGVKD. CDR3 region: CAISESRTDLLYGYTF. In nucleotides, the CDR3 is TGTGCCATCAGTGAAAGTAGAACGGACCTACTATATGGCTACACCTTC.

V is TRBV28 and J is TRBJ1-1; 10 bases match TRBD1. This CDR3 region has 13 residues. CDR1 is MDHEN and CDR2 is SYDVKM in the germline V gene. CDR3 sequence (DNA): TGTGCAGGATCGGACAGGGGGTCGGGTGAAGCTTTCTTT. This encodes CAGSDRGSGEAFF.

The CDR3, as DNA: TGTGCCAGCAGTCGGACTAGCCAAGAGACCCAGTACTTC. It codes for CASSRTSQETQYF. The genes are TRBV27 and TRBJ2-5; 7 bases agree with TRBD2. After removal of 5 bases from V and 1 base from J, the junction contained 1 base not matched to a gene. CDR1 is MNHEY, CDR2 SMNVEV, per germline (reference sequence). This CDR3 contains 13 residues.